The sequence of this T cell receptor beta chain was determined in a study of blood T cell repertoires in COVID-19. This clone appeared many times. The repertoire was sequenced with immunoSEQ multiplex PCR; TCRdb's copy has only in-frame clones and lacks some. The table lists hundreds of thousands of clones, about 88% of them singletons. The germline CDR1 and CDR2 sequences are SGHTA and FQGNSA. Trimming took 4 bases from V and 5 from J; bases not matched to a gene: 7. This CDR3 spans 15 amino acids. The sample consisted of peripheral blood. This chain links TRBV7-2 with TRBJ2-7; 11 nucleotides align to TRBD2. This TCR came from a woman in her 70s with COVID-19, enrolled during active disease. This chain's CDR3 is CASSSVAGGINEQYF. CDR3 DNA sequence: TGTGCCAGCAGCTCAGTAGCGGGGGGGATAAACGAGCAGTACTTC.